This TCR beta chain comes out of a study of blood T cell repertoires in COVID-19. Across the study: Both acute and convalescent COVID-19 samples were obtained from the United States, Italy and Spain.

TCRdb's table, derived via immunoSEQ multiplex PCR, lists solely in-frame clones and lacks some. The sample has approximately 210,000 clones; less than 90% are singletons. This clone was picked up one time. The CDR3 sequence is 15 residues long. Trimming pared 5 bases from V and 2 bases from J, leaving 10 bases between. Germline assignment: CDR1 SGHAT and CDR2 FQNNGV. The sequence derives from a man aged 35-49 years with active or convalescent COVID-19. Sequenced sample: peripheral blood. The V call is TRBV11-2, the J call TRBJ2-6; D perhaps matches TRBD1 (5 bases). In DNA form, the CDR3 reads TGTGCCAGCAGCCAGGGTTCCGCTGGGGCCAACGTCCTGACTTTC. Translating it yields CASSQGSAGANVLTF.